These 10 T cell receptor beta chains share one sample of origin, sequenced in a study of blood T cell repertoires in COVID-19. Clones were read by immunoSEQ multiplex PCR, and TCRdb kept only the in-frame ones, dropping some. Among approximately 350,000 clones, about 87% were seen once, and the ten largest hold just under 6.5%. The sample comprised peripheral blood. The receptors were sampled from a woman in her fifties or sixties with COVID-19, enrolled during active disease.

This chain links TRBV11-2 with TRBJ2-1; 8 nucleotides align to TRBD2. The germline V gene has CDR1 SGHAT and CDR2 FQNNGV. This CDR3 contains 17 residues. After removal of 1 base from V and 7 bases from J, the junction contained 12 bases not matched to a gene. The CDR3 spells CASSLVGSGKGGNEQFF. As DNA, the CDR3 is TGTGCCAGCAGCTTAGTCGGTAGCGGGAAAGGTGGGAATGAGCAGTTCTTC.

V and J are TRBV6-5 and TRBJ1-4; D might be TRBD1 (6 bases). Trimming shortened V by 4 bases and J by 11 bases, and 17 bases separated the two germline ends. The CDR3 covers 14 residues. The germline V gene has CDR1 MNHEY and CDR2 SVGAGI. CDR3 amino acids: CASSSDRRDVKLFF. In DNA form, the CDR3 reads TGTGCCAGCAGTTCGGACAGAAGGGATGTCAAACTGTTTTTT.

J is TRBJ2-3 and V is TRBV4-1; 7 nucleotides agree with TRBD1. The CDR3 covers 15 residues. Germline V gene data show CDR1 as MGHRA and CDR2 as YSYEKL. After removal of 2 bases from V and 0 bases from J, the junction contained 2 bases not matched to a gene. The CDR3 loop is CASSQRDRSTDTQYF. The CDR3 nucleotides read TGCGCCAGCAGCCAAAGGGACAGAAGCACAGATACGCAGTATTTT.

This chain uses TRBV29-1 with TRBJ2-2, with D tentatively TRBD2 (5 bases). The CDR3 is made up of 14 amino acids. Germline lookup yields CDR1 SQVTM and CDR2 ANQGSEA. The V end lost 1 base, the J end lost 6 bases, and 12 bases lay between the germline ends. The DNA of the CDR3 is TGCAGCGTTGAAGGAAGAGGGCGGGCCGGGGAGCTGTTTTTT. This codes for CSVEGRGRAGELFF.

V gene TRBV9 combines with J gene TRBJ2-5, with 11 bases identical to TRBD2. V lost 3 bases, J lost 5 bases, and 6 bases stayed unmatched. CDR1 and CDR2 (germline): SGDLS, YYNGEE. This CDR3 spans 15 amino acids. CDR3 in DNA: TGTGCCAGCAGCGACCTAGCGGGAGGAGGGGAGACCCAGTACTTC. This gives the protein CASSDLAGGGETQYF.

The V and J genes are TRBV4-2 and TRBJ1-4; the match to TRBD1 covers 7 bases. Trimming removed 4 bases from V and 5 bases from J; junction bases left unmatched: 7. Germline V gene sequence: CDR1 LGHNA, CDR2 YNFKEQ. This CDR3 region has 15 residues. As DNA, the CDR3 is TGTGCCAGCAGCCGTCGGACAGGTCAAAATGAAAAACTGTTTTTT. Translation: CASSRRTGQNEKLFF.

This sequence joins TRBV5-5 and TRBJ1-4; 8 bases agree with TRBD1. CDR1 SGHKS and CDR2 YYEKEE come from the germline V gene (reference sequence). Unmatched junction bases numbered 0, after V lost 3 bases and J lost 2 bases. The CDR3 has 14 residues. The CDR3 loop reads CASSWTGTNEKLFF. DNA for the CDR3: TGTGCCAGCAGCTGGACAGGGACTAATGAAAAACTGTTTTTT.

The chain is built from TRBV19 and TRBJ2-4, with 9 positions matching TRBD2. V was clipped by 3 bases and J by 1 base; unmatched bases: 4. Germline-derived CDR1 and CDR2 are LNHDA and SQIVND (reference sequence). This CDR3 contains 16 residues. The CDR3 DNA reads as TGTGCCAGTAGTATTCTAGCGGGAATGGCCAAAAACATTCAGTACTTC. As protein: CASSILAGMAKNIQYF.

The chain links TRBV19 to TRBJ2-2; D gene ambiguous. CDR3 size: 13 residues. V was shortened by 8 bases and J by 4 bases, with 11 bases between the two germline ends. Looked up from germline, CDR1 is LNHDA and CDR2 is SQIVND (reference sequence). CDR3 in DNA: TGTGCCAGTTCCCAGGTGGCCACCGGGGAGCTGTTTTTT. As protein: CASSQVATGELFF.

This chain links TRBV7-9 with TRBJ1-4; D gene unclear. Germline CDR1 SEHNR, CDR2 FQNEAQ (reference sequence). This CDR3 spans 13 amino acids. Trimming pared 3 bases from V and 8 bases from J, leaving 10 bases between. The CDR3 DNA reads as TGTGCCAGCAGCTTTTTTCTCGGGGAAAAACTGTTTTTT. Translation gives CASSFFLGEKLFF.